The clone carrying this TCR beta chain was seen a handful of times. The sample belongs to a study of T-cell reconstitution after alpha-beta-depleted transplantation in children. CDR3 length: 14 residues. From germline, CDR1 is SGHTA and CDR2 FQGTGA. V lost 3 bases and J 7 bases, leaving 14 bases between the germline ends. Using unique molecular identifiers, the investigators prepared the TCRbeta library. TCRdb passed the PCR reads through MiXCR, listing each CDR3 protein once. This sample has approximately 400,000 distinct CDR3 sequences; roughly a tenth occur once, and the top ten carry approximately 5%.

The chain employs TRBV7-3 and TRBJ2-3; a possible D gene is TRBD1 (6 bases). The sequences come from PBMCs from the stem cell graft donor, collected from the stem cell graft. This sequence originates from a human donor who donated a stem cell graft to a child with acute myeloid leukemia. The CDR3 DNA reads TGTGCCAGCAGCTTCTATCCCGGGACATATACGCAGTATTTT. Its translation: CASSFYPGTYTQYF. The full variable domain, rest sourced from reference TRBV7-3 and TRBJ2-3, is GAGVSQTPSNKVTEKGKYVELRCDPISGHTALYWYRQSLGQGPEFLIYFQGTGAADDSGLPNDRFFAVRPEGSVSTLKIQRTERGDSAVYLCASSFYPGTYTQYFGPGTRLTVL.